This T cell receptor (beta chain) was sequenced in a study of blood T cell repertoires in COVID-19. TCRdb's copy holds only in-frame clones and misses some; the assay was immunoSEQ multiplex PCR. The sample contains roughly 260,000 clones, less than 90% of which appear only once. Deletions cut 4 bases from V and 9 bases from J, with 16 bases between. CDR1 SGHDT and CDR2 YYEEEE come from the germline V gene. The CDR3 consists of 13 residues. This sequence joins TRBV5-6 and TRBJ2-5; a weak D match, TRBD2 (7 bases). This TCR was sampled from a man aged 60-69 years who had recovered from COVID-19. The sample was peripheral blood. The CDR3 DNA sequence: TGTGCCAGCAGCCCAGGACTAGAGGGGGCCCAGTACTTC. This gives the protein CASSPGLEGAQYF.